What follows describes a single T cell receptor (beta chain). Its matching antigen is unknown. The use of genomic DNA as template underpinned the TCR beta VDJ and CDR3 profiling. TCRdb redid the calling of the reads with MiXCR, one entry per CDR3 protein. The sample carries about 220,000 distinct CDR3 sequences, 30% to 40% recorded once. The data originate from a study of CD8+CD57+ T cells in acquired aplastic anemia. At the level of the study: Read counts for CD4+ cells (from healthy donors) averaged about 10 million.

The study, taken as a whole, reports: The study identified twenty-nine CD8+ CDR3 sequences shared by patients and controls.

This TCR was recovered from a human donor in good health, serving as a control. The sample consisted of sorted CD4+, CD8+, or CD8+CD57+ T cells (not recorded which) from PBMCs.

The CDR3 DNA reads TGTGCCATCAGAGCGACGGGTCAGCCCCAGCATTTT. Amino acids: CAIRATGQPQHF. The rearrangement joins TRBV10-3 to TRBJ1-5, with no clear D. V dropped 6 bases and J dropped 6 bases, with 9 bases sitting between them. This CDR3 comprises 12 residues. From germline, CDR1 is ENHRY and CDR2 SYGVKD.